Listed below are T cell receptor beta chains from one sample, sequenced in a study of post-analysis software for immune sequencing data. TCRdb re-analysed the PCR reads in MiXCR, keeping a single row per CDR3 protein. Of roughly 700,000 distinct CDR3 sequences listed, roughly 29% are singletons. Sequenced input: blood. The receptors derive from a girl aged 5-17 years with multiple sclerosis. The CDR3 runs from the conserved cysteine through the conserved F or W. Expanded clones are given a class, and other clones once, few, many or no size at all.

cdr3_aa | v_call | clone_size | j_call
CASRRTNRGNEQFF | TRBV6-5 | many | TRBJ2-1
CASSEGSGTDTQYF | TRBV6-4 | many | TRBJ2-3
CSARGQQETQYF | TRBV20-1 | many | TRBJ2-5
CASSEARAGVTEAFF | TRBV2 | NA | TRBJ1-1
CASSSQYQGRNTQYF | TRBV7-2 | few | TRBJ2-3
CASSNLGLETQYF | TRBV7-9 | many | TRBJ2-5
CASSLQQGDTQYF | TRBV7-2 | many | TRBJ2-3
CSVEGGRGMPKYF | TRBV20-1 | NA | TRBJ2-4
CATSRVAGGLADSYNEQFF | TRBV15 | many | TRBJ2-1
CASSLGWKANMYEQYF | TRBV5-1 | few | TRBJ2-7
CASSFGEADTQYF | TRBV5-1 | NA | TRBJ2-3
CASEQGTDTQYF | TRBV2 | NA | TRBJ2-3
CAISLSGTGSAEQYF | TRBV10-3 | few | TRBJ2-7
CASSTSQGTRVGHTF | TRBV7-2 | few | TRBJ1-2
CASSLRQGAADTQYF | TRBV7-2 | NA | TRBJ2-3
CASSDTGLARDTQYF | TRBV6-2/TRBV6-3 | NA | TRBJ2-3
CASSLSGAKTVEQFF | TRBV7-9 | NA | TRBJ2-1
CASSLGESNQPQHF | TRBV12-3/TRBV12-4 | NA | TRBJ1-5
CASSEKPRQGITDTQYF | TRBV5-4 | NA | TRBJ2-3
CASSLTTGDGSPLHF | TRBV7-2 | NA | TRBJ1-6
CSARDAKPSTDTQYF | TRBV20-1 | many | TRBJ2-3
CASSLWGRGLGYTF | TRBV7-2 | NA | TRBJ1-2
CASSYRAGNEKLFF | TRBV6-6 | NA | TRBJ1-4
CSVEDGDSEAFF | TRBV29-1 | NA | TRBJ1-1
CASSLGSGVNTEAFF | TRBV5-6 | NA | TRBJ1-1
CASSQDLQGRSGANVLTF | TRBV4-3 | NA | TRBJ2-6
CASSQESSRGGYTF | TRBV4-1 | NA | TRBJ1-2
CASSSQQYEQYF | TRBV5-1 | NA | TRBJ2-7
CSARGAGGRYEQYF | TRBV20-1 | many | TRBJ2-7
CASRGDGQNTEAFF | TRBV5-1 | NA | TRBJ1-1
CASSHRQVVRTDTQYF | TRBV14 | few | TRBJ2-3
CASSLEPEANYEQYF | TRBV11-2 | NA | TRBJ2-7
CASSYAKETQYF | TRBV6-6 | NA | TRBJ2-5
CASSPLGTELEQYF | TRBV14 | NA | TRBJ2-7
CASSVVGGTLYEQYF | TRBV9 | NA | TRBJ2-7
CATGTSGGANEQFF | TRBV10-3 | few | TRBJ2-1
CASSYTRDNYGYTF | TRBV6-5 | NA | TRBJ1-2
CASSSLNPGLAGGNWNNEQFF | TRBV6-5 | NA | TRBJ2-1
CASSQRLINTEAFF | TRBV7-2 | NA | TRBJ1-1
CASSLEPLAGEWDNEQFF | TRBV13 | few | TRBJ2-1
CASSLEPGYEQHF | TRBV5-1 | NA | TRBJ2-5
CASSSTSVAYHTQYF | TRBV28 | few | TRBJ2-3
CASSTDRVRNEQFF | TRBV12-3/TRBV12-4 | few | TRBJ2-1
CASPPNSEQYF | TRBV18 | NA | TRBJ2-7
CASSQGPYSDDEAFF | TRBV14 | few | TRBJ1-1
CASSPSRQITNQPQHF | TRBV18 | NA | TRBJ1-5
CSARDLQDTYEQYF | TRBV20-1 | NA | TRBJ2-7
CSVGASGNNEQFF | TRBV29-1 | few | TRBJ2-1
CSVLQGFSYEQYF | TRBV29-1 | NA | TRBJ2-7
CASSFPKAGERTEAFF | TRBV12-3/TRBV12-4 | few | TRBJ1-1
CASSLITSGSKDEQFF | TRBV2 | few | TRBJ2-1
CASNPGQGSSYNSPLHF | TRBV6-6 | NA | TRBJ1-6
CASNHRSSGGRHNEQFF | TRBV19 | few | TRBJ2-1
CASSPNPLSYEQYF | TRBV7-9 | NA | TRBJ2-7
CSALDAQAPYEQYF | TRBV20-1 | NA | NA